This T cell receptor (beta chain) was observed in a study of cytomegalovirus exposure and HLA in healthy donors. Study as a whole: Most genotyped donors, approximately 81% of about 400, had Caucasian-associated genetic ancestry.

A multiplex PCR was run with 60 Vbeta primers and 13 Jbeta primers. The repertoire was sequenced with immunoSEQ multiplex PCR; TCRdb's copy has only in-frame clones and lacks some. The sample has about 180,000 clones, 80% seen once. Donors in the study were healthy people who gave bone marrow. Details on this clone: Its antigen is currently unknown.

Broader study findings: With high specificity and sensitivity, the classifier reportedly diagnosed cytomegalovirus status. A later analysis reportedly found fewer N-insertions in an Asian-associated ancestry cluster than the approximately 670-donor mean.

V lost 4 bases and J 5 bases, leaving 20 bases between the germline ends. Germline lookup yields CDR1 SGHDN and CDR2 FVKESK. The CDR3 sequence is 16 residues long. The source of this sequence is a woman aged 50 to 60 in good health and CMV-seropositive. The sample was PBMCs. The rearrangement links TRBV14 to TRBJ2-5; D remains unclear. The CDR3 DNA is TGTGCCAGCAGCCCCCTATCGCCTGCGAGCTATGAGACCCAGTACTTC. Translation: CASSPLSPASYETQYF. Looking up the rest from reference TRBV14 and TRBJ2-5 gives the full variable domain: EAGVTQFPSHSVIEKGQTVTLRCDPISGHDNLYWYRRVMGKEIKFLLHFVKESKQDESGMPNNRFLAERTGGTYSTLKVQPAELEDSGVYFCASSPLSPASYETQYFGPGTRLLVL.